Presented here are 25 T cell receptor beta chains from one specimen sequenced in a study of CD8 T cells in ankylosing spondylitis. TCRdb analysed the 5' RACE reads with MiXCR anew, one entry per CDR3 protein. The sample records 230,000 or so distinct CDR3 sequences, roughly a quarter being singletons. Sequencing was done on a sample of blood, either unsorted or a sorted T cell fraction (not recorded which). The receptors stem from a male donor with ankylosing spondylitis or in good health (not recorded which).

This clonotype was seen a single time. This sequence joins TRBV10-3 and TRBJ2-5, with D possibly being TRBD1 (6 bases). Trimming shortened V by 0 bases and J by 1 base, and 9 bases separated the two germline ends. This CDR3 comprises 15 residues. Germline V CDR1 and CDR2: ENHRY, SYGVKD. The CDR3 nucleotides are TGTGCCATCAGTGAGTCGCCGACAGGCCAAGAGACCCAGTACTTC. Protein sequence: CAISESPTGQETQYF.

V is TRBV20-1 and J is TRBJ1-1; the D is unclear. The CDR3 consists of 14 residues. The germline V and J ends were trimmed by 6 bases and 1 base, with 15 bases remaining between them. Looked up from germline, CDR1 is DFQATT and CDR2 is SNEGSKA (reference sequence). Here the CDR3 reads CSAPGGIPNTEAFF. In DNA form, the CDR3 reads TGCAGTGCCCCGGGAGGTATACCGAACACTGAAGCTTTCTTT.

CDR3 bases: TGCAGTGCCTCCCCACAGGGTAACACTGAAGCTTTCTTT. This gives the protein CSASPQGNTEAFF. The chain joins TRBV20-1 to TRBJ1-1, with D tentatively TRBD1 (6 bases). V was cut by 6 bases and J by 2 bases, with 13 bases left in between. This CDR3 comprises 13 residues. CDR1 DFQATT and CDR2 SNEGSKA come from the germline V gene (reference sequence).

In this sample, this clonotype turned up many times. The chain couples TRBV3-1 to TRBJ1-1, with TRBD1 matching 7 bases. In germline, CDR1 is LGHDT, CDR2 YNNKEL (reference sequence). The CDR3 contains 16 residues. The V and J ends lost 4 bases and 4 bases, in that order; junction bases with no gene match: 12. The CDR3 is CASSPGAGGSGTEAFF. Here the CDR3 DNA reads TGTGCCAGCAGCCCTGGGGCAGGGGGGTCGGGCACTGAAGCTTTCTTT.

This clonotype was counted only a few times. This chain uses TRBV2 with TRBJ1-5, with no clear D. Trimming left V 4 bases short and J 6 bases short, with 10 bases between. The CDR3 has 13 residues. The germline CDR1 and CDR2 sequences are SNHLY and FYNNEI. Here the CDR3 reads CASSGQKFQPQHF. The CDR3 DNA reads TGTGCCAGCAGTGGGCAGAAGTTTCAGCCCCAGCATTTT.

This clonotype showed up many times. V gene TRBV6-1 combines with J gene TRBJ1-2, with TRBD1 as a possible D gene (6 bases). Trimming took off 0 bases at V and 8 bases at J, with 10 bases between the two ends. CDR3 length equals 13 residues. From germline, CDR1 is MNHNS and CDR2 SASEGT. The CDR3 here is CASSEARGGGYTF. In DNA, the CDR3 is TGTGCCAGCAGTGAAGCTCGGGGGGGCGGCTACACCTTC.

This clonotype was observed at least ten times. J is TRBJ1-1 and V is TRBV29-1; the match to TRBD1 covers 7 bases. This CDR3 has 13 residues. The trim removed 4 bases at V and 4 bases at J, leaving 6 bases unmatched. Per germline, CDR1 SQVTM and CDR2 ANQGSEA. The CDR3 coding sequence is TGCAGCGTTGCGACAGGGCGGGGCACTGAAGCTTTCTTT. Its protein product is CSVATGRGTEAFF.

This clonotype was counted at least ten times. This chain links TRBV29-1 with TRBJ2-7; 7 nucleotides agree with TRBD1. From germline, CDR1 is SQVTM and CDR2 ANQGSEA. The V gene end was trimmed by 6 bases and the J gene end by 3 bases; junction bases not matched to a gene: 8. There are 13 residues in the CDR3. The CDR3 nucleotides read TGCAGCGTGAAGACTGACAGGGTCTACGAGCAGTACTTC. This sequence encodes CSVKTDRVYEQYF.

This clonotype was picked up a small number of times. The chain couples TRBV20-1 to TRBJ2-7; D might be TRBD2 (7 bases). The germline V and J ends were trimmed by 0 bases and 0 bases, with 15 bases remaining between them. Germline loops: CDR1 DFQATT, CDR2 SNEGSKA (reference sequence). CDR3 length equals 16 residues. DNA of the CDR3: TGCAGTGCTAGAGATATCAGAGGGGGGGACTCCTACGAGCAGTACTTC. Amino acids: CSARDIRGGDSYEQYF.

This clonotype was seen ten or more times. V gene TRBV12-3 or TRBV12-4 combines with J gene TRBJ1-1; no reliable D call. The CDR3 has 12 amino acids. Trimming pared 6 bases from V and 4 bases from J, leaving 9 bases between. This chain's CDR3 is CASSPMSTEAFF. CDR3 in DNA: TGTGCCAGCAGCCCAATGAGCACTGAAGCTTTCTTT.

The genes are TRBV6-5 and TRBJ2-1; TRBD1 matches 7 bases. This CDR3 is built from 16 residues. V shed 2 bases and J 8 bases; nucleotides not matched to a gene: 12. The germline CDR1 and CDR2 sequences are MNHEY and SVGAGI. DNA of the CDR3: TGTGCCAGCAGTTACGGTCCAGGGGGAGATTTGGATGAGCAGTTCTTC. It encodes CASSYGPGGDLDEQFF.

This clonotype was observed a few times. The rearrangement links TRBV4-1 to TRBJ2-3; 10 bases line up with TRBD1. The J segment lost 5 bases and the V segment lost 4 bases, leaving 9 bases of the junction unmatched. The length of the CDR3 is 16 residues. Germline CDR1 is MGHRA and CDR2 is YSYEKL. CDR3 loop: CASSLKDRGAGDTQYF. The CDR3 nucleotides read TGCGCCAGCAGCCTCAAGGACAGGGGGGCCGGAGATACGCAGTATTTT.

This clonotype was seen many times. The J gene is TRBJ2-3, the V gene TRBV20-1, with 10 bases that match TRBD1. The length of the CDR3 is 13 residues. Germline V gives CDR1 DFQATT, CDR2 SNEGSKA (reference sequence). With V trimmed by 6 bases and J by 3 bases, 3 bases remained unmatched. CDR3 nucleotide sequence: TGCAGTGCCCGGACAGGGGGTACAGATACGCAGTATTTT. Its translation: CSARTGGTDTQYF.

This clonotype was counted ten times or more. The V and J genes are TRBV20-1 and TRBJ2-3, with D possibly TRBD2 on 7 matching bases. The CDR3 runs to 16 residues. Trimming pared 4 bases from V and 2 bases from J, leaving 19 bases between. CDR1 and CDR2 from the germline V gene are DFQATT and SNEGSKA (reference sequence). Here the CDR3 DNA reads TGCAGTGCTACTAACTCGGGGGGCGGTTTCACAGATACGCAGTATTTT. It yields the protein CSATNSGGGFTDTQYF.

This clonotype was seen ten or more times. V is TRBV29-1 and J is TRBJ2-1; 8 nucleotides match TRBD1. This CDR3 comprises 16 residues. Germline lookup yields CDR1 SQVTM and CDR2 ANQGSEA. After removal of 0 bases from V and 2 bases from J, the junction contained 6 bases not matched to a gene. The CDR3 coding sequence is TGCAGCGTTGAAGACAGGGGGCGCGGCCCCTACAATGAGCAGTTCTTC. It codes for CSVEDRGRGPYNEQFF.

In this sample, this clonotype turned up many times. The CDR3 is CASSLWGERYQPQHF. In nucleotides, the CDR3 is TGTGCCAGCAGCCTATGGGGGGAACGGTATCAGCCCCAGCATTTT. The chain carries TRBV12-3 or TRBV12-4 and TRBJ1-5; D is perhaps TRBD1 (5 bases). The V gene lost 6 bases and the J gene lost 5 bases, with 17 bases spanning the gap. There are 15 residues in the CDR3.

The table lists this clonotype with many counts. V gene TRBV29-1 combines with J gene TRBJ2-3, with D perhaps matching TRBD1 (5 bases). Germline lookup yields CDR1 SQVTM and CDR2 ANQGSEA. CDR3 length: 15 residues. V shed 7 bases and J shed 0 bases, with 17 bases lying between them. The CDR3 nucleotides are TGCAGCGGCAATGGGGCAGGGATAAGCACAGATACGCAGTATTTT. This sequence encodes CSGNGAGISTDTQYF.

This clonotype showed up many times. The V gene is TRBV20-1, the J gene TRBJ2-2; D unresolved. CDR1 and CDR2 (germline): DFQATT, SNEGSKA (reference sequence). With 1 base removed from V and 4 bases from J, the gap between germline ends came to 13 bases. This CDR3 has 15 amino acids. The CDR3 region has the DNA TGCAGTGCTAGAGGACGGGTTTTGGGCACCGGGGAGCTGTTTTTT. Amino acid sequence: CSARGRVLGTGELFF.

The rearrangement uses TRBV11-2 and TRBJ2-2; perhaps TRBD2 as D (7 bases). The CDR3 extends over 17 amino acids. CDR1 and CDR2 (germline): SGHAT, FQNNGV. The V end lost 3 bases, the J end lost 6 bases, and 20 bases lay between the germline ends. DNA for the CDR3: TGTGCCAGCAGCTTCAGGGAGGGGCCCGGGGGCGCCGGGGAGCTGTTTTTT. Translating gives CASSFREGPGGAGELFF.

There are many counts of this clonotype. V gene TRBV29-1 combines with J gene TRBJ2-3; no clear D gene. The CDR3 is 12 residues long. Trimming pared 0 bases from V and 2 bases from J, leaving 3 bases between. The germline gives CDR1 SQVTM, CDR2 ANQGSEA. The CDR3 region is CSVEEATDTQYF. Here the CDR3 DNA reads TGCAGCGTTGAAGAAGCCACAGATACGCAGTATTTT.

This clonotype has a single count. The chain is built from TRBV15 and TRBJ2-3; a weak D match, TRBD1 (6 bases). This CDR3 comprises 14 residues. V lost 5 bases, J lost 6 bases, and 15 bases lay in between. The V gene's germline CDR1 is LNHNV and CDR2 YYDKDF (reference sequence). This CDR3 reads CATSSRTDRDTQYF. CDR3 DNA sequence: TGTGCCACCAGCTCAAGGACAGACCGGGATACGCAGTATTTT.

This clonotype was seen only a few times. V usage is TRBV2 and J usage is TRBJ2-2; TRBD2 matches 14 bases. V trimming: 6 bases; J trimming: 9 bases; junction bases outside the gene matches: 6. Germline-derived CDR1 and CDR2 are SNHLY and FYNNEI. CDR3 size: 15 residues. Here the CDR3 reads CASSATSGGARELFF. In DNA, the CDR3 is TGTGCCAGCAGCGCGACTAGCGGGGGGGCCCGGGAGCTGTTTTTT.

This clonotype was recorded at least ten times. The CDR3 loop reads CASSQGVAGQETQYF. Written as DNA, the CDR3 is TGTGCCAGCAGCCAAGGGGTAGCGGGCCAAGAGACCCAGTACTTC. V usage is TRBV4-2 and J usage is TRBJ2-5; 7 bases match TRBD2. Looked up from germline, CDR1 is LGHNA and CDR2 is YNFKEQ. The CDR3 has 15 residues. V lost 1 base and J lost 1; bases outside the gene matches: 3.

The CDR3 sequence: CASSMTGEETQYF. The CDR3 nucleotides read TGCGCCAGCAGCATGACAGGGGAGGAGACCCAGTACTTC. The gene calls are TRBV5-1 and TRBJ2-5; 8 bases match TRBD1. CDR3 length: 13 amino acids. V was clipped by 4 bases and J by 5 bases; unmatched bases: 4. Looked up from germline, CDR1 is SGHRS and CDR2 is YFSETQ. The variable domain in full, with the rest retrieved from reference TRBV5-1 and TRBJ2-5, is KAGVTQTPRYLIKTRGQQVTLSCSPISGHRSVSWYQQTPGQGLQFLFEYFSETQRNKGNFPGRFSGRQFSNSRSEMNVSTLELGDSALYLCASSMTGEETQYFGPGTRLLVL.

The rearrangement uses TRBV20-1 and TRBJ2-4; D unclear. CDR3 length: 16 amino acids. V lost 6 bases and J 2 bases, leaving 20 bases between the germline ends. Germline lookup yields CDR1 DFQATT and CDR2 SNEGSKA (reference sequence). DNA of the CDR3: TGCAGTGCACGACTCGCGGTATTGGTGTCCAAAAACATTCAGTACTTC. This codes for CSARLAVLVSKNIQYF.